This T cell receptor (beta chain) came from a study of blood T cells in healthy people across ages. About this clonotype itself: Its antigen is unidentified.

Alongside a J-beta primer mix, a sample-barcoded 5' primer served in a second PCR lasting roughly 7 to 12 cycles. TCRdb ran MiXCR on the 5' RACE reads and lists one entry per CDR3 protein. Of about 760,000 distinct CDR3 sequences listed, 25% are singletons. Whole-study findings and limits: Per million T cells, TCR beta diversity dropped roughly linearly as age increased.

V was clipped by 3 bases and J by 6 bases; unmatched bases: 7. This CDR3 has 14 residues. These data were also filed under a second study, of T cells of mothers and their children. That study adds: The people who donated were a few healthy Caucasian mothers and their six children. At a rate of approximately 1.5 ug per 15 ul, cDNA synthesis received all of the extracted RNA.

This sequence originates from a boy between 10 and 17 years old in good health. The rearrangement joins TRBV12-3 or TRBV12-4 to TRBJ1-2, with 7 nucleotides matching TRBD1. Material: blood. This chain's CDR3 is CASSFRGRGNGYTF. The CDR3 DNA is TGTGCCAGCAGTTTCCGGGGCAGGGGGAATGGCTACACCTTC.